Listed here are 17 T cell receptor beta chains from one sample, sequenced in a study of OX40 agonist ivuxolimab in advanced cancers. TCRdb's table, derived via immunoSEQ multiplex PCR, lists solely in-frame clones and lacks some. Counted here are tens of thousands of clones, roughly 84% occurring once; the ten biggest clones make up under 5.5%. Sample: CD4+ or CD8+ T cells sorted from blood, taken in a trial of the OX40 agonist ivuxolimab. Receptors were obtained from an adult with an advanced solid tumor such as melanoma, head and neck, liver or kidney cancer.

V and J are TRBV7-9 and TRBJ2-1, with 12 bases identical to TRBD2. The CDR3 has 17 residues. V trimming: 5 bases; J trimming: 7 bases; junction bases outside the gene matches: 12. Germline-derived CDR1 and CDR2 are SEHNR and FQNEAQ (reference sequence). Here the CDR3 DNA reads TGTGCCAGCAGCCATCAGCCCCGGACTAGCGGGAAAAATGAGCAGTTCTTC. Residues: CASSHQPRTSGKNEQFF.

This chain joins TRBV7-2 and TRBJ1-1; 7 bases are shared with TRBD1. Germline CDR1 reads SGHTA; CDR2 reads FQGNSA. CDR3 length equals 14 residues. V dropped 3 bases and J dropped 3; count of bases not matched to a gene: 4. CDR3 nucleotide sequence: TGTGCCAGCAGCTTGGTAGGACAGGACACTGAAGCTTTCTTT. Translation: CASSLVGQDTEAFF.

The chain links TRBV9 to TRBJ2-2, with D possibly matching TRBD1 (5 bases). The CDR3 is 15 amino acids. Germline V gene sequence: CDR1 SGDLS, CDR2 YYNGEE. Deletions cut 0 bases from V and 1 base from J, with 7 bases between. In DNA form, the CDR3 reads TGTGCCAGCAGCGTAGACAGGAAGAACACCGGGGAGCTGTTTTTT. It is translated as CASSVDRKNTGELFF.

The chain uses TRBV7-8 and TRBJ1-2; no firm D call. The V end lost 4 bases, the J end lost 7 bases, and 7 bases lay between the germline ends. Germline values: CDR1 SGHVS, CDR2 FQNEAQ. This CDR3 is 11 amino acids long. The CDR3 region has the DNA TGTGCCAGCAGCTCAGGAAGTGGCTACACCTTC. This encodes CASSSGSGYTF.

The V and J genes are TRBV6-1 and TRBJ2-7; 8 bases are shared with TRBD1. The CDR3 spans 15 residues. The germline CDR1 and CDR2 sequences are MNHNS and SASEGT. The ends lost 0 bases at V and 5 bases at J; junction bases unmatched: 6. CDR3 DNA sequence: TGTGCCAGCAGTGAAGCGGGCAGGGGGCTCGACGAGCAGTACTTC. As protein: CASSEAGRGLDEQYF.

The V and J genes are TRBV18 and TRBJ2-3; 8 bases are shared with TRBD2. Trimming removed 2 bases from V and 2 bases from J; junction bases left unmatched: 6. Germline V gene data show CDR1 as KGHSH and CDR2 as LQKENI. The CDR3 contains 16 residues. The CDR3 here is CASSPFSGGNTDTQYF. The CDR3 bases are TGTGCCAGCTCACCATTTTCGGGAGGGAACACAGATACGCAGTATTTT.

This chain links TRBV19 with TRBJ2-7; D not resolved. The length of the CDR3 is 15 residues. V was pared by 3 bases and J by 4 bases, with 16 bases between. CDR1 and CDR2 (germline): LNHDA, SQIVND (reference sequence). The CDR3 region is CASSIVVSGRYEQYF. CDR3 nucleotides: TGTGCCAGTAGTATTGTTGTTAGTGGACGATACGAGCAGTACTTC.

The V gene is TRBV7-2, the J gene TRBJ2-7, with 8 nucleotides matching TRBD1. Trimming took 5 bases from V and 2 from J; bases not matched to a gene: 14. The CDR3 runs to 17 residues. Germline CDR1 is SGHTA and CDR2 is FQGNSA. This CDR3 reads CASSGDHRDRRTYEQYF. CDR3 nucleotides: TGTGCCAGCAGCGGGGACCACCGGGACAGGAGAACCTACGAGCAGTACTTC.

The gene calls are TRBV7-9 and TRBJ1-3, with D tentatively TRBD1 (5 bases). The CDR3 has 14 amino acids. The germline V gene encodes CDR1 SEHNR and CDR2 FQNEAQ (reference sequence). Trimming removed 5 bases at V and 8 bases at J, with 16 bases between. CDR3 bases: TGTGCCAGCAGCCCCGATTGGGGGGAGGACACCATATATTTT. It is translated as CASSPDWGEDTIYF. Complete variable domain (other parts from reference TRBV7-9 and TRBJ1-3): DTGVSQNPRHKITKRGQNVTFRCDPISEHNRLYWYRQTLGQGPEFLTYFQNEAQLEKSRLLSDRFSAERPKGSFSTLEIQRTEQGDSAMYLCASSPDWGEDTIYFGEGSWLTVV.

The rearrangement uses TRBV14 and TRBJ2-4; weak D call: TRBD1 (6 bases). The CDR3 spans 16 residues. Germline CDR1 and CDR2: SGHDN and FVKESK. Trimming removed 1 base from V and 5 bases from J, with 15 bases in between. The CDR3 sequence: CASSQVQPKGENIQYF. As DNA, the CDR3 is TGTGCCAGCAGCCAAGTTCAGCCTAAGGGGGAAAACATTCAGTACTTC.

The chain combines TRBV5-5 with TRBJ2-7, with TRBD2 identical over 8 bases. The germline gives CDR1 SGHKS, CDR2 YYEKEE (reference sequence). The CDR3 loop spans 16 amino acids. With V trimmed by 4 bases and J by 2 bases, 11 bases remained unmatched. The DNA of the CDR3 is TGTGCCAGCAGCCGAGATCTAAGCGGGAGTCCCTACGAGCAGTACTTC. Translating gives CASSRDLSGSPYEQYF.

The chain uses TRBV6-5 and TRBJ1-3; D gene ambiguous. Deletions cut 4 bases from V and 2 bases from J, with 12 bases between. This CDR3 has 15 residues. Per germline, CDR1 MNHEY and CDR2 SVGAGI. CDR3 in amino acids: CASSSEEAAGNTIYF. The CDR3, as DNA: TGTGCCAGCAGTTCCGAGGAGGCGGCTGGAAACACCATATATTTT.

The gene calls are TRBV19 and TRBJ2-7; 11 bases align to TRBD2. Germline-derived CDR1 and CDR2 are LNHDA and SQIVND (reference sequence). The CDR3 length is 14 residues. J was trimmed by 6 bases and V by 7 bases; bases with no gene match: 8. The CDR3 DNA sequence: TGTGCCAGTACCGCACTAGCGGGAGAGGGCGAGCAGTACTTC. Translated: CASTALAGEGEQYF.

The rearrangement links TRBV7-9 to TRBJ2-2; perhaps TRBD2 as D (6 bases). CDR1 and CDR2 (germline): SEHNR, FQNEAQ (reference sequence). V was trimmed by 6 bases and J by 5 bases, leaving 13 bases between them. The CDR3 length is 14 residues. CDR3 bases: TGTGCCAGCAGAGCGGGTCGAGGGACCGGGGAGCTGTTTTTT. As protein: CASRAGRGTGELFF.

The chain carries TRBV2 and TRBJ1-5; D may be TRBD1 (6 bases). The V gene lost 1 base and the J gene lost 2 bases, with 15 bases spanning the gap. The CDR3 spans 17 residues. Germline V gives CDR1 SNHLY, CDR2 FYNNEI. The CDR3 nucleotides are TGTGCCAGCAGTGAAGTCCGGGGGGGCTTCGGCAATCAGCCCCAGCATTTT. Translated: CASSEVRGGFGNQPQHF. The variable domain in full, completed from reference TRBV2 and TRBJ1-5, reads EPEVTQTPSHQVTQMGQEVILRCVPISNHLYFYWYRQILGQKVEFLVSFYNNEISEKSEIFDDQFSVERPDGSNFTLKIRSTKLEDSAMYFCASSEVRGGFGNQPQHFGDGTRLSIL.

This chain links TRBV7-2 with TRBJ2-5, with TRBD2 matching 7 bases. The germline V gene has CDR1 SGHTA and CDR2 FQGNSA. The CDR3 runs to 16 residues. The V gene end was trimmed by 2 bases and the J gene end by 2 bases; junction bases not matched to a gene: 8. The CDR3 is CASSLTPGGKQETQYF. The CDR3 nucleotides are TGTGCCAGCAGCTTAACCCCCGGGGGGAAACAAGAGACCCAGTACTTC.

The chain employs TRBV6-6 and TRBJ2-5; no definite D call. The V gene's germline CDR1 is MNHNY and CDR2 SVGAGI (reference sequence). Trimming shortened V by 0 bases and J by 1 base, and 9 bases separated the two germline ends. The CDR3 covers 15 residues. CDR3 protein: CASSYSNRGQETQYF. CDR3 bases: TGTGCCAGCAGTTACTCGAATCGAGGCCAAGAGACCCAGTACTTC.